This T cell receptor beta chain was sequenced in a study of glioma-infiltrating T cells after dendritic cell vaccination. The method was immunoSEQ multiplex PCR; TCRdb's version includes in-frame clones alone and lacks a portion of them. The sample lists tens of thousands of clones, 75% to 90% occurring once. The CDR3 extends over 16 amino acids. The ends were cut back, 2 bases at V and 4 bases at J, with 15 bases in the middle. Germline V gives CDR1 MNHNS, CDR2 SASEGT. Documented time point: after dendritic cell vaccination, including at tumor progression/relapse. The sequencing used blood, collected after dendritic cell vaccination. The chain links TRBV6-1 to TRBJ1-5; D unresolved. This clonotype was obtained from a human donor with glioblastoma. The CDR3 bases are TGTGCCAGCAGTGAAACCCCGGGATTTAGGAATCAGCCCCAGCATTTT. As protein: CASSETPGFRNQPQHF.